Each of the 18 T cell receptor beta chains below was sequenced from the same sample in a study of blood T cell repertoires in COVID-19. Assay: immunoSEQ multiplex PCR; the TCRdb copy retains only in-frame clones and omits some. Here the sample spans 250,000 or so clones, 75% to 90% being singletons. The sample comprised peripheral blood. Receptors were obtained from a man aged 25 to 45 with active or convalescent COVID-19.

The chain links TRBV27 to TRBJ2-1; D possibly corresponds to TRBD2 (6 bases). Germline V lookup: CDR1 MNHEY, CDR2 SMNVEV (reference sequence). V shed 4 bases and J shed 9 bases, with 16 bases lying between them. The length of the CDR3 is 14 residues. CDR3 coding DNA: TGTGCCAGCAGTTCCTCCCTCATGGGGGGTGAGCAGTTCTTC. Its translation: CASSSSLMGGEQFF.

CDR3 bases: TGTGCCAGCCCCAGAGATAATGAAAAACTGTTTTTT. It codes for CASPRDNEKLFF. The chain combines TRBV7-9 with TRBJ1-4; D is unclear. V dropped 8 bases and J dropped 4 bases, with 8 bases sitting between them. CDR3 size: 12 residues. CDR1 is SEHNR and CDR2 is FQNEAQ in the germline V gene (reference sequence).

The chain joins TRBV6-1 to TRBJ1-2; 11 bases match TRBD1. This CDR3 has 16 residues. The germline CDR1 and CDR2 sequences are MNHNS and SASEGT. V lost 2 bases to trimming and J lost 4 bases; unmatched junction nucleotides: 6. The CDR3 reads CASSEFGTGGIYGYTF. For the CDR3, the DNA is TGTGCCAGCAGTGAATTCGGGACAGGGGGTATCTATGGCTACACCTTC.

V is TRBV11-3 and J is TRBJ2-7; TRBD1 agrees at 9 bases. The germline V gene has CDR1 SGHNT and CDR2 YENEEA. CDR3 size: 14 residues. After removal of 4 bases from V and 5 bases from J, the junction contained 6 bases not matched to a gene. CDR3 sequence (DNA): TGTGCCAGCAGCTCCGGGACAGGGTTCAACGAGCAGTACTTC. Its translation is CASSSGTGFNEQYF. The whole variable domain, remainder taken from reference TRBV11-3 and TRBJ2-7, is EAGVVQSPRYKIIEKKQPVAFWCNPISGHNTLYWYLQNLGQGPELLIRYENEEAVDDSQLPKDRFSAERLKGVDSTLKIQPAELGDSAVYLCASSSGTGFNEQYFGPGTRLTVT.

The genes are TRBV9 and TRBJ2-5; tentatively, D is TRBD2 (5 bases). The CDR3 is 13 amino acids. The germline CDR1 and CDR2 sequences are SGDLS and YYNGEE. Trimming removed 5 bases from V and 7 bases from J, with 15 bases in between. This CDR3 reads CASRNDGEVTQYF. DNA for the CDR3: TGTGCCAGCAGAAATGACGGGGAAGTGACCCAGTACTTC.

J is TRBJ2-6 and V is TRBV7-3, with 8 positions matching TRBD1. In germline, CDR1 is SGHTA, CDR2 FQGTGA. This CDR3 is built from 20 residues. V dropped 7 bases and J dropped 0; count of bases not matched to a gene: 17. The CDR3 nucleotides are TGTGCCAGCACCATCCCCCTTCGGGACAGGATCCTCTCTGGGGCCAACGTCCTGACTTTC. It yields the protein CASTIPLRDRILSGANVLTF.

This clone was counted between two and nine times. This rearrangement joins TRBV5-1 to TRBJ2-2; 9 nucleotides agree with TRBD1. This CDR3 contains 16 residues. Germline V CDR1 and CDR2: SGHRS, YFSETQ. Unmatched junction bases numbered 7, after V lost 4 bases and J lost 3 bases. The CDR3 DNA is TGCGCCAGCAGCAGCCCCCGGGACAGGGACACCGGGGAGCTGTTTTTT. This codes for CASSSPRDRDTGELFF.

This rearrangement joins TRBV2 to TRBJ2-5; 8 bases line up with TRBD2. The CDR3 contains 16 residues. Per the germline V gene, CDR1 is SNHLY and CDR2 is FYNNEI. Trimming took 1 base from V and 1 from J; bases not matched to a gene: 5. The CDR3 spells CASSEGSGAFQETQYF. CDR3 sequence (DNA): TGTGCCAGCAGTGAAGGTAGCGGGGCCTTCCAAGAGACCCAGTACTTC. Drawing the rest from reference TRBV2 and TRBJ2-5, the complete variable domain is EPEVTQTPSHQVTQMGQEVILRCVPISNHLYFYWYRQILGQKVEFLVSFYNNEISEKSEIFDDQFSVERPDGSNFTLKIRSTKLEDSAMYFCASSEGSGAFQETQYFGPGTRLLVL.

Of note for this clone: Other DNA sequences of this sample code for an identical CDR3. The chain couples TRBV3-1 (or the pseudogene TRBV3-2) to TRBJ2-7; 14 positions match TRBD2. The J segment lost 3 bases and the V segment lost 4 bases, leaving 5 bases of the junction unmatched. Germline V gene lookup returns CDR1 LGHDT and CDR2 YNNKEL (reference sequence). The CDR3 has 16 residues. The CDR3 coding sequence is TGTGCCAGCAGCCTAGGGACTAGCGGGGGATACTACGAGCAGTACTTC. Its protein product is CASSLGTSGGYYEQYF.

The chain couples TRBV19 to TRBJ2-7; TRBD2 matches at 10 bases. Trimming cost V 2 bases and J 2 bases; bases outside gene matches: 3. CDR1 is LNHDA, CDR2 SQIVND, per germline (reference sequence). This CDR3 has 15 amino acids. For the CDR3, the DNA is TGTGCCAGTAGTATAACTAGCGGGGAGACCTACGAGCAGTACTTC. Amino acids: CASSITSGETYEQYF.

This chain joins TRBV7-9 and TRBJ2-5, with D possibly matching TRBD2 (6 bases). V lost 3 bases and J 1 base, leaving 9 bases between the germline ends. CDR1 SEHNR and CDR2 FQNEAQ come from the germline V gene (reference sequence). The CDR3 loop spans 14 amino acids. DNA for the CDR3: TGTGCCAGCAGCTTGGGGCGGGGCCAAGAGACCCAGTACTTC. Translated, it gives CASSLGRGQETQYF. Looking up the rest from reference TRBV7-9 and TRBJ2-5 gives the full variable domain: DTGVSQNPRHKITKRGQNVTFRCDPISEHNRLYWYRQTLGQGPEFLTYFQNEAQLEKSRLLSDRFSAERPKGSFSTLEIQRTEQGDSAMYLCASSLGRGQETQYFGPGTRLLVL.

The chain combines TRBV5-4 with TRBJ1-1; D ambiguous. The CDR3 loop spans 14 amino acids. Germline loops: CDR1 SGHNT, CDR2 YYREEE (reference sequence). Deletions cut 0 bases from V and 0 bases from J, with 6 bases between. The DNA of the CDR3 is TGTGCCAGCAGCTTGGAAACAGTGAACACTGAAGCTTTCTTT. Protein: CASSLETVNTEAFF.

The chain links TRBV7-3 to TRBJ2-1, with TRBD1 as a possible D gene (7 bases). V was trimmed by 5 bases and J by 1 base, leaving 18 bases between them. The length of the CDR3 is 17 residues. The germline V gene encodes CDR1 SGHTA and CDR2 FQGTGA. In DNA, the CDR3 is TGTGCCAGCAGCCATTCTCAGGGGGGCGATTCCTACAATGAGCAGTTCTTC. This translates into CASSHSQGGDSYNEQFF. Supplemented by reference TRBV7-3 and TRBJ2-1, the full variable domain reads GAGVSQTPSNKVTEKGKYVELRCDPISGHTALYWYRQSLGQGPEFLIYFQGTGAADDSGLPNDRFFAVRPEGSVSTLKIQRTERGDSAVYLCASSHSQGGDSYNEQFFGPGTRLTVL.

V gene TRBV6-5 combines with J gene TRBJ1-4, with 8 bases matching TRBD1. Germline V gene lookup returns CDR1 MNHEY and CDR2 SVGAGI. Trimming removed 5 bases from V and 8 bases from J; junction bases left unmatched: 7. The CDR3 spans 14 residues. The CDR3 region is CASSIGQGNEKLFF. The CDR3 DNA reads as TGTGCCAGCAGTATTGGACAGGGTAACGAAAAACTGTTTTTT.

The rearrangement links TRBV4-2 to TRBJ2-5; possible D gene TRBD2, 6 bases. The germline V and J ends were trimmed by 0 bases and 1 base, with 9 bases remaining between them. The germline CDR1 and CDR2 sequences are LGHNA and YNFKEQ. CDR3 length equals 15 residues. The CDR3 sequence is CASSQDLGGQETQYF. The CDR3 DNA is TGTGCCAGCAGCCAAGATCTCGGGGGCCAAGAGACCCAGTACTTC.

The sample holds one count of this clone. The chain links TRBV10-3 to TRBJ2-7; perhaps TRBD1 as D (6 bases). Germline CDR1 reads ENHRY; CDR2 reads SYGVKD. The germline V and J ends were trimmed by 10 bases and 5 bases, with 21 bases remaining between them. This CDR3 spans 14 amino acids. The CDR3 DNA follows: TGTGCCACCAGAAACAGGGAAGATGGCCACGAGCAGTACTTC. Translated, it gives CATRNREDGHEQYF.

This sequence joins TRBV7-6 and TRBJ2-7, with 7 bases identical to TRBD1. The CDR3 runs 14 residues. V lost 5 bases to trimming and J lost 0 bases; unmatched junction nucleotides: 4. Germline lookup yields CDR1 SGHVS and CDR2 FNYEAQ. CDR3 bases: TGTGCCAGCAGCCCCGGGACAGACTCCTACGAGCAGTACTTC. Translated, it gives CASSPGTDSYEQYF.

This chain connects TRBV30 to TRBJ1-4, with D perhaps matching TRBD1 (6 bases). Germline loops: CDR1 GTSNPN, CDR2 SVGIG (reference sequence). The CDR3 length is 16 residues. V was trimmed by 0 bases and J by 4 bases, leaving 15 bases between them. DNA for the CDR3: TGTGCCTGGAGTGTATCGCTTGGACAGCTTAATGAAAAACTGTTTTTT. Protein: CAWSVSLGQLNEKLFF. Full variable domain (rest looked up from reference TRBV30 and TRBJ1-4): SQTIHQWPATLVQPVGSPLSLECTVEGTSNPNLYWYRQAAGRGLQLLFYSVGIGQISSEVPQNLSASRPQDRQFILSSKKLLLSDSGFYLCAWSVSLGQLNEKLFFGSGTQLSVL.